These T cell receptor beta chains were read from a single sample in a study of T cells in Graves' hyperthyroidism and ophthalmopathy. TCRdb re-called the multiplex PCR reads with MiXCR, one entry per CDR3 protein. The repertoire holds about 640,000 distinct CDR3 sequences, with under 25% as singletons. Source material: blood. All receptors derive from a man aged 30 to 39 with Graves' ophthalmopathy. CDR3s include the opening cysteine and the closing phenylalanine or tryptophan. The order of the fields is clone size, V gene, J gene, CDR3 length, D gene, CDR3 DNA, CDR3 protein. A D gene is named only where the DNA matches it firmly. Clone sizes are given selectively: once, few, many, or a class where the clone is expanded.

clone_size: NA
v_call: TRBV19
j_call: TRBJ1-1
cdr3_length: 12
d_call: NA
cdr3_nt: TGTGCCACCGCAGGGACGGACCTTGAAGCTTTCTTT
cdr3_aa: CATAGTDLEAFF

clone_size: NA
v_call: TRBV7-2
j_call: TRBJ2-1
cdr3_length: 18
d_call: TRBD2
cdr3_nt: TGTGCCAGCAGCTTGGGACTAGCGGTAGGGGAGACCTACAATGAGCAGTTCTTC
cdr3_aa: CASSLGLAVGETYNEQFF

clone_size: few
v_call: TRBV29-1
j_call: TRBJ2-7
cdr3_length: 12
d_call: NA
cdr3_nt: TGCAGCGTTGTAGCTAGGTCCAACGAGCAGTACTTC
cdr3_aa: CSVVARSNEQYF

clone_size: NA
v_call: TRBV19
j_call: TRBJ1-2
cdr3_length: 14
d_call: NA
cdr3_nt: TGTGCCAGTAGTATCCCGGGATCTAACTATGGCTACACCTTC
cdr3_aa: CASSIPGSNYGYTF

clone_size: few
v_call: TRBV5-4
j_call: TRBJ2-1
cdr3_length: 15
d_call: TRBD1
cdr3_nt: TGTGCCAGCAGCTCCCGGGACAGGCCCTACAATGAGCAGTTCTTC
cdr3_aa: CASSSRDRPYNEQFF

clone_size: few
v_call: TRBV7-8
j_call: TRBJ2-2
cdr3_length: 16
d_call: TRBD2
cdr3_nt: TGTGCCAGCAGCTTAAGACTAGCGGGAGGCTCCGGGGAGCTGTTTTTT
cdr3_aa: CASSLRLAGGSGELFF

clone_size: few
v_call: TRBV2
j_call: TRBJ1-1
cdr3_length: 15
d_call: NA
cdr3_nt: TGTGCCAGCAGTGCCCGGGGGGGAGTTAACACTGAAGCTTTCTTT
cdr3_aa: CASSARGGVNTEAFF

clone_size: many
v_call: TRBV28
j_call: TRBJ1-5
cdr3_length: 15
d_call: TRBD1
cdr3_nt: TGTGCCAGCAGTCAACGGACAGGGAGCAGTCAGCCCCAGCATTTT
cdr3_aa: CASSQRTGSSQPQHF

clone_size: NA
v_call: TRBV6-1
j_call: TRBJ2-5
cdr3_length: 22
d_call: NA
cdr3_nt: TGTGCCAGCAGTTATTCCCCCGTCCCGGGACACAAGGGGCCCCAGGCGGAGGAGACCCAGTACTTC
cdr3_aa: CASSYSPVPGHKGPQAEETQYF

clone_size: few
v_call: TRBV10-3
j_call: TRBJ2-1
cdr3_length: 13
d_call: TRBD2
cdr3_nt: TGTGCCAGCGGACTAGCGGGAGCAAATGAGCAGTTCTTC
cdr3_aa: CASGLAGANEQFF

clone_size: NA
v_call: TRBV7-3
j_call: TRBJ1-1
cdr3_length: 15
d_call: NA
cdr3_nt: TGTGCCAGCAGCCCCAGTGGGGGGAGGGACACTGAAGCTTTCTTT
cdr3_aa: CASSPSGGRDTEAFF

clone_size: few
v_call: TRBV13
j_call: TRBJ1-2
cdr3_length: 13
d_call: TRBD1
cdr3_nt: TGTGCCAGCAGCACCACAGGGGGCTATGGCTACACCTTC
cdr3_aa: CASSTTGGYGYTF

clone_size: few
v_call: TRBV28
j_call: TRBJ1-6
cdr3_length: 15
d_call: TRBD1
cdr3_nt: TGTGCCAGCAGGCTAGGGACAGAGCATAATTCACCCCTCCACTTT
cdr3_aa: CASRLGTEHNSPLHF

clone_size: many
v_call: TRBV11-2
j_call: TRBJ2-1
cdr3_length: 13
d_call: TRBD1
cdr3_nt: TGTGCCAGCAGCTCGGGACAGGGAGCTGAGCAGTTCTTC
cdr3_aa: CASSSGQGAEQFF

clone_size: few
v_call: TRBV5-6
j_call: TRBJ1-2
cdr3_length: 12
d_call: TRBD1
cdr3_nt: TGTGCCAGCAGCCAGGGGGTGATGGGCTACACCTTC
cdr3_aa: CASSQGVMGYTF

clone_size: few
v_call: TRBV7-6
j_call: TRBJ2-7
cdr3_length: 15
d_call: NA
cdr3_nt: TGTGCCAGCAGCTTAGACGATCGGGCCTCCTACGAGCAGTACTTC
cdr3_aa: CASSLDDRASYEQYF

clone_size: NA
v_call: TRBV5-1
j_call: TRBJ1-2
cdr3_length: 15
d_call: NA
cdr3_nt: TGCGCCAGCAGCCCCCTGGGGTCGGGGGGAGAGGGCTACACCTTC
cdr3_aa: CASSPLGSGGEGYTF

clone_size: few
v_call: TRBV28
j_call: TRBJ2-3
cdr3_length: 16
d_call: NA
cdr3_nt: TGTGCCAGCAGCCTCACCGGGACAGTTGATAGCGGTACGCAGTATTTT
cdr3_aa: CASSLTGTVDSGTQYF

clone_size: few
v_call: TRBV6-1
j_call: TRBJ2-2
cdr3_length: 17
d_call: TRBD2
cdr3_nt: TGTGCCAGCAGCCTGAGGGGACTAGCGGGAGGAACCGGGGAGCTGTTTTTT
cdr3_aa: CASSLRGLAGGTGELFF

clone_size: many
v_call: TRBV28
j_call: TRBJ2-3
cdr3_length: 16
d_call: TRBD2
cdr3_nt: TGTGCCAGCAGTCGCGTGCCTAGCGGAGTCACAGATACGCAGTATTTT
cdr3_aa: CASSRVPSGVTDTQYF

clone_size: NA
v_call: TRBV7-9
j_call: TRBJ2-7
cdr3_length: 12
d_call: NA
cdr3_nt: TGTGCCAGCAGCTTAAGTCAGAACGAGCAGTACTTC
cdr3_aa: CASSLSQNEQYF

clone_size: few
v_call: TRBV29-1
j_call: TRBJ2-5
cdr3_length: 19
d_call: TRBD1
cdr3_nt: TGCAGCGTTCAGGACAGTGGGAGACCCAGTACGGGACAGTGGGAGACCCAGTACTTC
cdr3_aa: CSVQDSGRPSTGQWETQYF

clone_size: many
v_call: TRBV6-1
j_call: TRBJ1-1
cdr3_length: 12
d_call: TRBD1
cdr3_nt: TGTGCCAGCGCCCCGGGACAGGGGGGAGCTTTCTTT
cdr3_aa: CASAPGQGGAFF

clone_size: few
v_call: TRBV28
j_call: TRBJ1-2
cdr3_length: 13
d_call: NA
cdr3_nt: TGTGCCAGCTGGGATGTGGCCCAAAATGGCTACACCTTC
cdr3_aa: CASWDVAQNGYTF

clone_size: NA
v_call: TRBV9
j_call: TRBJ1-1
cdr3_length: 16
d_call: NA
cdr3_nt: TGTGCCAGCAGCCCCCCCCTCGCAGACAAGAACACTGAAGCTTTCTTT
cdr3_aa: CASSPPLADKNTEAFF

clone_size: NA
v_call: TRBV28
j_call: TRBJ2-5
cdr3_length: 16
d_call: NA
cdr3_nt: TGTGCCAGCAGTCTCACCCGACAGGGACGCGGGAGGACCCAGTACTTC
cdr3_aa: CASSLTRQGRGRTQYF

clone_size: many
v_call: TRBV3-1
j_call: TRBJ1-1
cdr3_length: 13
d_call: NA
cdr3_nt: TGTGCCAGCAGCCTTATAGCGGGCACTGAAGCTTTCTTT
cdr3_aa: CASSLIAGTEAFF

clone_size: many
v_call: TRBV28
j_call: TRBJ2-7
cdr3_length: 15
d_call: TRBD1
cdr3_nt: TGTGCCAGCACCCCCTCCGGGACAGGGCTGTACGAGCAGTACTTC
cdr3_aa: CASTPSGTGLYEQYF